The next 26 T cell receptor beta chains were all read from a single sample in a study of early T cells in non-severe SARS-CoV-2 infection. TCRdb independently ran MiXCR on the 5' RACE reads; one entry per CDR3 protein. The sample has tens of thousands of distinct CDR3 sequences; 13% are singletons. Sequencing was carried out using whole blood. The origin of the receptors is an adult who was a healthcare worker with PCR-confirmed SARS-CoV-2 infection or an uninfected control (not recorded which).

This clonotype was counted at least ten times. The chain carries TRBV10-3 and TRBJ1-5, with D tentatively TRBD1 (6 bases). Germline loops: CDR1 ENHRY, CDR2 SYGVKD. The CDR3 loop spans 17 amino acids. V gave up 2 bases and J gave up 4 bases, with 18 bases separating them. CDR3 residues: CAISEVLGGATNQPQHF. Written as DNA, the CDR3 is TGTGCCATCAGTGAGGTCTTAGGGGGGGCGACGAATCAGCCCCAGCATTTT.

The chain uses TRBV5-1 and TRBJ2-1; 8 nucleotides align to TRBD2. The CDR3 totals 15 residues. CDR1 is SGHRS and CDR2 is YFSETQ in the germline V gene. The junction had 3 bases not matched to a gene; V was cut back by 2 bases and J by 2 bases. The CDR3 reads CASSFQAGAYNEQFF. The CDR3, as DNA: TGCGCCAGCAGCTTTCAAGCGGGGGCCTACAATGAGCAGTTCTTC.

The chain has TRBV24-1 and TRBJ2-1; unclear D gene. The CDR3 runs to 16 residues. In germline, CDR1 is KGHDR, CDR2 SFDVKD. V shed 0 bases and J shed 1 base, with 9 bases lying between them. CDR3 nucleotide sequence: TGTGCCACCAGTGATTTGCAGGCGTCATCCTACAATGAGCAGTTCTTC. Residues: CATSDLQASSYNEQFF.

This clonotype was picked up a small number of times. For the CDR3, the DNA is TGCGCCAGCCGGACAGGGGGCAACACTGAAGCTTTCTTT. It codes for CASRTGGNTEAFF. The chain carries TRBV5-1 and TRBJ1-1; 11 nucleotides agree with TRBD1. Trimming cost V 7 bases and J 2 bases; bases outside gene matches: 1. The germline gives CDR1 SGHRS, CDR2 YFSETQ. The CDR3 is 13 residues long.

This clonotype was seen at least ten times. The V and J genes are TRBV5-1 and TRBJ2-5; tentative D call: TRBD2 (6 bases). The germline V gene encodes CDR1 SGHRS and CDR2 YFSETQ. The CDR3 loop spans 16 amino acids. With 3 bases removed from V and 5 bases from J, the gap between germline ends came to 20 bases. CDR3 in DNA: TGCGCCAGCAGCTGGGCCCGAGGGACTGCGGGGGAGACCCAGTACTTC. The encoded protein is CASSWARGTAGETQYF.

This clonotype has ten or more counts. The chain recombines TRBV6-5 with TRBJ2-1, with a tentative D call TRBD1 (6 bases). Looked up from germline, CDR1 is MNHEY and CDR2 is SVGAGI. V was shortened by 7 bases and J by 6 bases, with 16 bases between the two germline ends. The CDR3 contains 14 residues. Here the CDR3 DNA reads TGTGCCAGCACCGACCTAGGGGGTCCCAATGAGCAGTTCTTC. Translation: CASTDLGGPNEQFF.

This clonotype was detected ten times or more. The chain has TRBV5-1 and TRBJ2-3; the D gene could be TRBD1 or TRBD2 (6 bases each). V lost 3 bases, J lost 2 bases, and 13 bases lay in between. The germline V gene encodes CDR1 SGHRS and CDR2 YFSETQ. The CDR3 has 15 amino acids. The CDR3 loop reads CASSWGAGNTDTQYF. The DNA of the CDR3 is TGCGCCAGCAGCTGGGGGGCCGGCAACACAGATACGCAGTATTTT.

This clonotype was seen a handful of times. The chain recombines TRBV3-1 with TRBJ2-3, with D possibly TRBD2 on 6 matching bases. Germline-derived CDR1 and CDR2 are LGHDT and YNNKEL (reference sequence). There are 15 residues in the CDR3. Trimming pared 6 bases from V and 0 bases from J, leaving 13 bases between. In DNA form, the CDR3 reads TGTGCCAGCAGGAGGGGCGGGATGAGCACAGATACGCAGTATTTT. This codes for CASRRGGMSTDTQYF.

CDR3 DNA: TGCGCCAGCAGCGGAGGACAGGGATGGGACAATGAGCAGTTCTTC. Translated: CASSGGQGWDNEQFF. The gene calls are TRBV5-1 and TRBJ2-1; 8 bases map to TRBD1. Trimming at V came to 4 bases and at J to 5 bases, leaving 8 bases not matched to a gene. CDR3 size: 15 residues. Per germline, CDR1 SGHRS and CDR2 YFSETQ.

In regard to this clonotype: One base away lies a much larger clone, so this may be a sequencing read error. This chain connects TRBV4-1 to TRBJ2-2; D not resolved. Germline V gene lookup returns CDR1 MGHRA and CDR2 YSYEKL. This CDR3 is built from 17 residues. As DNA, the CDR3 is TGCGCCACCAGCCAAGATCGGCCCCTCGTAATCCTCGGGGAGCTGTTTTTT. This gives the protein CATSQDRPLVILGELFF.

This clonotype occurred many times. This rearrangement joins TRBV20-1 to TRBJ1-5; TRBD1 might be the D (5 bases). In germline, CDR1 is DFQATT, CDR2 SNEGSKA (reference sequence). V gave up 3 bases and J gave up 9 bases, with 12 bases separating them. The CDR3 covers 12 residues. The CDR3 region has the DNA TGCAGTGCTAGTACAAGGGGACGGCCCCAGCATTTT. This gives the protein CSASTRGRPQHF.

As concerns this clonotype: A much larger clone lies one base from this, so it may be a read error. The chain joins TRBV9 to TRBJ1-1, with unresolved D. Trimming left V 4 bases short and J 3 bases short, with 19 bases between. The CDR3 covers 16 residues. CDR1 and CDR2 from the germline V gene are SGDLS and YYNGEE. CDR3 protein: CASSSSWRAKDTEAFF. CDR3 in DNA: TGTGCCAGCAGCTCGTCGTGGAGGGCCAAGGACACTGAAGCTTTCTTT.

This clonotype has at least ten counts. The chain joins TRBV6-1 to TRBJ1-2; possible D gene TRBD1, 5 bases. V lost 3 bases and J 4 bases, leaving 15 bases between the germline ends. Germline V CDR1 and CDR2: MNHNS, SASEGT. There are 15 residues in the CDR3. The CDR3 coding sequence is TGTGCCAGCAGTGACCCAAAACAGGCTTTCTATGGCTACACCTTC. Translating gives CASSDPKQAFYGYTF.

This chain joins TRBV19 and TRBJ2-1; 8 bases line up with TRBD2. Trimming took 6 bases from V and 0 from J; bases not matched to a gene: 13. Germline-derived CDR1 and CDR2 are LNHDA and SQIVND (reference sequence). This CDR3 is built from 18 residues. The CDR3 region is CASSPASGGDSSYNEQFF. The DNA for the CDR3 is TGTGCCAGTAGCCCTGCGAGCGGGGGCGACAGCTCCTACAATGAGCAGTTCTTC. Full variable domain (remainder filled in from reference TRBV19 and TRBJ2-1): DGGITQSPKYLFRKEGQNVTLSCEQNLNHDAMYWYRQDPGQGLRLIYYSQIVNDFQKGDIAEGYSVSREKKESFPLTVTSAQKNPTAFYLCASSPASGGDSSYNEQFFGPGTRLTVL.

This clonotype occurred many times. The rearrangement joins TRBV5-1 to TRBJ1-2; weak D call: TRBD1 (5 bases). The CDR3 length is 15 residues. Germline loops: CDR1 SGHRS, CDR2 YFSETQ. The V end lost 4 bases, the J end lost 0 bases, and 13 bases lay between the germline ends. CDR3 residues: CASSAFQGANYGYTF. The CDR3 nucleotides are TGCGCCAGCAGCGCGTTCCAGGGAGCTAACTATGGCTACACCTTC.

There are many counts of this clonotype. Compared with germline, one end of the junction differs, possibly owing to a read error. The chain employs TRBV7-7 and TRBJ2-7; D remains unclear. CDR1 is SSHAT, CDR2 FNYEAQ, per germline (reference sequence). The CDR3 consists of 16 residues. CDR3 region: CASSRTGPNSHYEQYF. DNA for the CDR3: TGTGCTAGCAGCCGGACCGGGCCTAACAGCCACTACGAGCAGTACTTC.

Only a few counts were recorded for this clonotype. The chain is built from TRBV30 and TRBJ2-7; a possible D gene is TRBD2 (6 bases). Germline V CDR1 and CDR2: GTSNPN, SVGIG (reference sequence). The V and J ends lost 2 bases and 6 bases respectively, with 8 bases between them. The length of the CDR3 is 11 residues. CDR3 sequence reads: CAWSWGGEQYF. The CDR3 DNA sequence: TGTGCCTGGAGTTGGGGAGGCGAGCAGTACTTC.

This clonotype was seen many times. The CDR3 DNA is TGCGCCAGCAGCCCCCTTTCGGGACAGCGTATGGAGCAGTTCTTC. Translating it yields CASSPLSGQRMEQFF. The rearrangement joins TRBV4-1 to TRBJ2-1; 7 bases fit TRBD1. V shed 4 bases, J shed 10 bases, and the junction held 13 bases outside the gene matches. Germline assignment: CDR1 MGHRA and CDR2 YSYEKL. This CDR3 has 15 amino acids.

This clonotype has a handful of counts. CDR3 nucleotides: TGTGCCAGCAGCTTTAACCGGGACAGGGCATACTTC. This gives the protein CASSFNRDRAYF. V gene TRBV11-2 combines with J gene TRBJ2-7; TRBD1 matches 9 bases. The CDR3 has 12 amino acids. Trimming cost V 3 bases and J 13 bases; bases outside gene matches: 7. Germline CDR1 SGHAT, CDR2 FQNNGV.

This clonotype was observed at least ten times. The chain is built from TRBV18 and TRBJ1-1; unclear D gene. Germline values: CDR1 KGHSH, CDR2 LQKENI. The CDR3 spans 15 residues. Trimming took 1 base from V and 5 from J, leaving 14 bases between them. The CDR3 sequence: CASSPRLALGTEAFF. The CDR3 coding sequence is TGTGCCAGCTCACCACGGTTAGCACTTGGAACTGAAGCTTTCTTT.

At least ten counts were recorded for this clonotype. The chain uses TRBV30 and TRBJ1-4; D perhaps matches TRBD1 (6 bases). Between the trimmed V and J ends, which lost 0 bases and 3 bases, there was a span of 11 bases. The CDR3 runs to 15 residues. Germline CDR1 GTSNPN, CDR2 SVGIG (reference sequence). In DNA form, the CDR3 reads TGTGCCTGGAGTGTGGACAGCCTGGCTAATGAAAAACTGTTTTTT. Protein sequence: CAWSVDSLANEKLFF.

This clonotype was detected many times. The chain has TRBV5-1 and TRBJ1-5; D is uncertain. Trimming removed 1 base from V and 2 bases from J, with 7 bases in between. This CDR3 comprises 14 residues. CDR1 SGHRS and CDR2 YFSETQ come from the germline V gene. DNA of the CDR3: TGCGCCAGCAGCTTGATTGGAGGCAATCAGCCCCAGCATTTT. Its translation is CASSLIGGNQPQHF.

This clonotype was seen at least ten times. The chain is built from TRBV20-1 and TRBJ1-5; the D is unclear. CDR3 size: 13 residues. From germline, CDR1 is DFQATT and CDR2 SNEGSKA (reference sequence). The V end lost 4 bases, the J end lost 1 base, and 8 bases lay between the germline ends. As DNA, the CDR3 is TGCAGTGCTATCATGGGGAGCAATCAGCCCCAGCATTTT. Its translation: CSAIMGSNQPQHF.

This clonotype was seen at least ten times. The chain joins TRBV24-1 to TRBJ2-5; 9 bases map to TRBD1. Germline CDR1 is KGHDR and CDR2 is SFDVKD. The V segment lost 9 bases and the J segment 2 bases; nucleotides outside the gene matches: 3. The CDR3 has 13 residues. The CDR3 is CATGTGRQETQYF. In DNA, the CDR3 is TGTGCCACCGGGACAGGGCGTCAAGAGACCCAGTACTTC.

This clonotype was observed many times. The chain carries TRBV5-1 and TRBJ2-1, with 9 nucleotides matching TRBD2. With V trimmed by 4 bases and J by 0 bases, 14 bases remained unmatched. The CDR3 sequence is 19 residues long. Germline-derived CDR1 and CDR2 are SGHRS and YFSETQ. The DNA of the CDR3 is TGCGCCAGCAGCCCGATAGGGCTAGCGGGATCAAGCTCCTACAATGAGCAGTTCTTC. Its translation: CASSPIGLAGSSSYNEQFF. Combining the CDR3 with reference TRBV5-1 and TRBJ2-1 gives the whole variable domain KAGVTQTPRYLIKTRGQQVTLSCSPISGHRSVSWYQQTPGQGLQFLFEYFSETQRNKGNFPGRFSGRQFSNSRSEMNVSTLELGDSALYLCASSPIGLAGSSSYNEQFFGPGTRLTVL.

This clonotype was seen at least ten times. V gene TRBV7-2 combines with J gene TRBJ2-5, with TRBD2 matching 7 bases. V lost 5 bases to trimming and J lost 4 bases; unmatched junction nucleotides: 10. From germline, CDR1 is SGHTA and CDR2 FQGNSA. The CDR3 runs 15 residues. For the CDR3, the DNA is TGTGCCAGCAGCAACCAGCGGGGTAGGAGAGAGACCCAGTACTTC. Translated: CASSNQRGRRETQYF.